Listed here are 23 T cell receptor beta chains from one sample, sequenced in a study of shared clonotypes between healthy human individuals. Naivety among CD8 cells was defined by CD45RO negativity and positive CCR7 selection, thereby excluding terminally differentiated effector memory CD45RA+ cells. Clones were sequenced by immunoSEQ multiplex PCR, and TCRdb holds only the in-frame ones, with some missing. The sample gives about 2.1 million clones, just over 90% of which show up once; roughly 1.8% is in the top ten. Sequencing input: naive CD8+ T cells from PBMCs. The receptors here all came from a man between 18 and 29 years old in good health. Some clones in this sample may be carry-over from other donors' samples.

Remarks on this clone: Other DNA sequences in the sample encode the same CDR3. The chain is built from TRBV9 and TRBJ2-3; D gene unclear. Deletions cut 0 bases from V and 4 bases from J, with 6 bases between. In germline, CDR1 is SGDLS, CDR2 YYNGEE. This CDR3 has 13 amino acids. As DNA, the CDR3 is TGTGCCAGCAGCGTAGGAGGAGCAGATACGCAGTATTTT. It specifies CASSVGGADTQYF.

Note on this clone: Other nucleotide sequences from this sample produce the same CDR3. The chain combines TRBV4-1 with TRBJ2-7, with 7 bases fitting TRBD2. Germline V gene data show CDR1 as MGHRA and CDR2 as YSYEKL. The CDR3 sequence is 12 residues long. Unmatched junction bases numbered 1, after V lost 1 base and J lost 7 bases. The DNA for the CDR3 is TGCGCCAGCAGCCAAGGGCGGGGGGAGCAGTACTTC. Amino acids: CASSQGRGEQYF.

A note on this clone: The same CDR3 also results from other DNA sequences found in this sample. The chain couples TRBV7-9 to TRBJ2-2; the D is unclear. V lost 1 base to trimming and J lost 3 bases, with 3 bases between them. Germline V CDR1 and CDR2: SEHNR, FQNEAQ (reference sequence). The CDR3 runs 13 residues. Here the CDR3 reads CASSLGDTGELFF. In DNA, the CDR3 is TGTGCCAGCAGCTTAGGGGACACCGGGGAGCTGTTTTTT. Drawing the rest from reference TRBV7-9 and TRBJ2-2, the complete variable domain is DTGVSQNPRHKITKRGQNVTFRCDPISEHNRLYWYRQTLGQGPEFLTYFQNEAQLEKSRLLSDRFSAERPKGSFSTLEIQRTEQGDSAMYLCASSLGDTGELFFGEGSRLTVL.

The CDR3 spells CASSLLLSGELFF. CDR3 nucleotides: TGTGCCAGCAGTTTACTTCTCTCCGGGGAGCTGTTTTTT. The chain uses TRBV27 and TRBJ2-2; the D is unclear. This CDR3 region has 13 residues. Trimming left V 2 bases short and J 6 bases short, with 7 bases between. Germline V gives CDR1 MNHEY, CDR2 SMNVEV (reference sequence).

This chain joins TRBV11-2 and TRBJ2-1, with 8 bases fitting TRBD1. The V gene's germline CDR1 is SGHAT and CDR2 FQNNGV. This CDR3 spans 17 amino acids. The ends lost 1 base at V and 1 base at J; junction bases unmatched: 6. For the CDR3, the DNA is TGTGCCAGCAGCTTAGGTCCAGGGGGCGAGTCCTACAATGAGCAGTTCTTC. Translating it yields CASSLGPGGESYNEQFF.

V and J are TRBV27 and TRBJ2-1, with TRBD2 matching 7 bases. This CDR3 has 12 amino acids. Germline V gives CDR1 MNHEY, CDR2 SMNVEV (reference sequence). Germline trimming cut 7 bases from V and 7 bases from J; bases unmatched to any gene: 4. CDR3 region: CASMVAGNEQFF. The CDR3 region has the DNA TGTGCCAGCATGGTAGCGGGTAATGAGCAGTTCTTC.

The chain combines TRBV9 with TRBJ2-2; 9 bases line up with TRBD2. Germline V gene lookup returns CDR1 SGDLS and CDR2 YYNGEE. The CDR3 loop spans 14 amino acids. The V segment lost 2 bases and the J segment 7 bases; nucleotides outside the gene matches: 3. This CDR3 reads CASSVAGGVGELFF. CDR3 nucleotides: TGTGCCAGCAGCGTGGCGGGAGGGGTCGGGGAGCTGTTTTTT. Combining the CDR3 with reference TRBV9 and TRBJ2-2 gives the whole variable domain DSGVTQTPKHLITATGQRVTLRCSPRSGDLSVYWYQQSLDQGLQFLIQYYNGEERAKGNILERFSAQQFPDLHSELNLSSLELGDSALYFCASSVAGGVGELFFGEGSRLTVL.

The chain couples TRBV6-5 to TRBJ2-1; D is possibly TRBD1 or TRBD2 (5 bases each). V dropped 5 bases and J dropped 7 bases, with 18 bases sitting between them. Germline V gene sequence: CDR1 MNHEY, CDR2 SVGAGI. There are 15 residues in the CDR3. CDR3 nucleotides: TGTGCCAGCAGTGGCCCCGGGGACGTTTATAATGAGCAGTTCTTC. This codes for CASSGPGDVYNEQFF.

The chain has TRBV4-1 and TRBJ1-4; a weak D match, TRBD1 (6 bases). The CDR3 loop spans 16 amino acids. Per the germline V gene, CDR1 is MGHRA and CDR2 is YSYEKL. V lost 4 bases, J lost 6 bases, and 18 bases lay in between. CDR3 bases: TGCGCCAGCAGCCCCAATCGCGGGACAAATTATGAAAAACTGTTTTTT. Protein: CASSPNRGTNYEKLFF.

In its sample, this clone was seen a few times. Other DNA sequences of this sample code for an identical CDR3. The chain links TRBV27 to TRBJ2-7; TRBD1 aligns across 11 bases. The junction had 4 bases not matched to a gene; V was cut back by 6 bases and J by 3 bases. From germline, CDR1 is MNHEY and CDR2 SMNVEV (reference sequence). The CDR3 is 14 amino acids. The CDR3 DNA reads TGTGCCAGCAGCTCCGGGACAGGGGGCTACGAGCAGTACTTC. Translated: CASSSGTGGYEQYF.

The V gene is TRBV27, the J gene TRBJ1-5; no definite D call. From germline, CDR1 is MNHEY and CDR2 SMNVEV (reference sequence). This CDR3 contains 14 residues. V was trimmed by 11 bases and J by 2 bases, leaving 16 bases between them. The CDR3 sequence is CAVSPRFGNQPQHF. DNA for the CDR3: TGTGCCGTTTCTCCGCGTTTCGGCAATCAGCCCCAGCATTTT.

V gene TRBV2 combines with J gene TRBJ2-7; D might be TRBD1 or TRBD2, each matching 5 bases. CDR3 size: 14 residues. Looked up from germline, CDR1 is SNHLY and CDR2 is FYNNEI. Trimming stripped 6 bases from V and 4 bases from J, with 16 bases between. CDR3 sequence (DNA): TGTGCCAGCAGAAAGGGACCGACAACATACGAGCAGTACTTC. Translation: CASRKGPTTYEQYF.

This rearrangement joins TRBV21-1 to TRBJ2-7. TRBV21-1 is tagged as a pseudogene. This CDR3 is built from 10 residues. CDR3 residues: CASSKDRRVF. The DNA of the CDR3 is TGTGCCAGCAGCAAAGATCGTAGGGTTTTC.

This sequence joins TRBV7-9 and TRBJ2-7; 14 positions match TRBD2. Germline V gives CDR1 SEHNR, CDR2 FQNEAQ (reference sequence). The J segment lost 6 bases and the V segment lost 4 bases, leaving 14 bases of the junction unmatched. This CDR3 has 18 amino acids. The CDR3, as DNA: TGTGCCAGCAGCTCCCGGACTAGCGGGAGGTATTCATTAGGCGAGCAGTACTTC. The encoded protein is CASSSRTSGRYSLGEQYF.

This rearrangement joins TRBV5-5 to TRBJ1-4; D unclear. The CDR3 consists of 14 residues. Germline assignment: CDR1 SGHKS and CDR2 YYEKEE (reference sequence). Trimming cost V 3 bases and J 8 bases, with 14 bases left between them. The CDR3, as DNA: TGTGCCAGCAGCTCGAGGCCTGATTTGGAAAAACTGTTTTTT. Translation gives CASSSRPDLEKLFF.

V and J are TRBV7-9 and TRBJ2-1; 7 bases match TRBD2. V lost 5 bases, J lost 8 bases, and 6 bases stayed unmatched. The germline CDR1 and CDR2 sequences are SEHNR and FQNEAQ (reference sequence). The CDR3 spans 13 residues. The CDR3 DNA sequence: TGTGCCAGCAGCCCGGGACTACCGGATGAGCAGTTCTTC. It codes for CASSPGLPDEQFF.

The V call is TRBV30, the J call TRBJ1-1, with 7 nucleotides matching TRBD1. Germline CDR1 GTSNPN, CDR2 SVGIG (reference sequence). The CDR3 runs 15 residues. V shed 1 base and J 1 base; nucleotides not matched to a gene: 6. For the CDR3, the DNA is TGTGCCTGGAGTGACAGGGGCATGTGGAACACTGAAGCTTTCTTT. Its translation: CAWSDRGMWNTEAFF.

This rearrangement joins TRBV6-9 to TRBJ1-5, with 11 positions matching TRBD1. CDR1 and CDR2 (germline): MNHGY, SVAAGI. CDR3 length: 18 residues. Unmatched junction bases numbered 6, after V lost 1 base and J lost 1 base. CDR3 DNA: TGTGCCAGCAGTTATTGTCCCGGGACAGGGGGGAGCAATCAGCCCCAGCATTTT. Its translation is CASSYCPGTGGSNQPQHF.

The gene calls are TRBV7-3 and TRBJ1-4; tentatively, D is TRBD1 (6 bases). This CDR3 contains 14 residues. CDR1 is SGHTA, CDR2 FQGTGA, per germline. V was shortened by 4 bases and J by 10 bases, with 16 bases between the two germline ends. The chain's CDR3 is CASSSGQTGGKLFF. The CDR3 coding sequence is TGTGCCAGCAGCTCCGGACAGACGGGAGGAAAACTGTTTTTT.

The rearrangement uses TRBV6-6 and TRBJ1-5; weak D call: TRBD1 (6 bases). CDR3 length: 15 amino acids. Germline loops: CDR1 MNHNY, CDR2 SVGAGI (reference sequence). Trimming took 0 bases from V and 3 from J, leaving 9 bases between them. The CDR3 DNA reads as TGTGCCAGCAGTTACTCAGGGGGTTTCAATCAGCCCCAGCATTTT. Its protein product is CASSYSGGFNQPQHF.

V usage is TRBV28 and J usage is TRBJ2-2, with 7 bases aligning to TRBD2. Trimming cost V 5 bases and J 7 bases; bases outside gene matches: 7. Germline CDR1 is MDHEN and CDR2 is SYDVKM. The CDR3 is 14 amino acids. CDR3: CASSSLAAGGELFF. The CDR3 coding sequence is TGTGCCAGCAGTAGTCTAGCGGCCGGCGGGGAGCTGTTTTTT.

As to this clone: Distinct nucleotide sequences in the sample also encode this CDR3. This rearrangement joins TRBV27 to TRBJ1-2; TRBD1 matches at 7 bases. This CDR3 contains 13 residues. Germline lookup yields CDR1 MNHEY and CDR2 SMNVEV (reference sequence). The ends lost 4 bases at V and 4 bases at J; junction bases unmatched: 3. This CDR3 is CASSSAGGYGYTF. CDR3 bases: TGTGCCAGCAGTTCCGCAGGGGGCTATGGCTACACCTTC.

The V gene is TRBV27, the J gene TRBJ2-5; 10 bases map to TRBD2. Germline CDR1 reads MNHEY; CDR2 reads SMNVEV (reference sequence). The trim removed 5 bases at V and 2 bases at J, leaving 8 bases unmatched. The CDR3 contains 16 residues. The CDR3 spells CASSALLAGAQETQYF. CDR3 coding DNA: TGTGCCAGCAGTGCGCTCCTAGCGGGGGCACAAGAGACCCAGTACTTC.